A selection of T cell receptor beta chains follows, all from one sample in a study of blood T cell repertoires in COVID-19. Sequencing was performed with immunoSEQ multiplex PCR; in TCRdb, only in-frame clones are kept and a portion is missing. The sample shows around 75,000 clones, approximately 84% of them seen only once. Sequenced input: peripheral blood. Receptors originate from a man over 45 with COVID-19, enrolled during active disease. The CDR3 runs from the conserved cysteine through the conserved F or W. The D gene is left open where the match is weak. A row's size may be missing; if present it is once, few, many or a size class.

v_gene: TRBV2; d_gene: TRBD1; abundance: -; j_gene: TRBJ2-3; CDR3aa: CASKDRGDTQYF; CDR3nt: TGTGCCAGCAAGGACAGGGGGGATACGCAGTATTTT
v_gene: TRBV5-1; d_gene: TRBD1; abundance: -; j_gene: TRBJ2-3; CDR3aa: CASSLGHRGDTQYF; CDR3nt: TGCGCCAGCAGCTTGGGCCACAGGGGGGATACGCAGTATTTT
v_gene: TRBV29-1; d_gene: -; abundance: -; j_gene: TRBJ2-1; CDR3aa: CSVVKGDNEQFF; CDR3nt: TGCAGCGTTGTAAAGGGGGACAATGAGCAGTTCTTC
v_gene: TRBV30; d_gene: -; abundance: once; j_gene: TRBJ2-5; CDR3aa: CAWSVSGRKAQYF; CDR3nt: TGTGCCTGGAGTGTCTCCGGGAGAAAGGCCCAGTACTTC
v_gene: TRBV20-1; d_gene: TRBD2; abundance: medium-sized; j_gene: TRBJ2-1; CDR3aa: CSASEPSGSSNEQFF; CDR3nt: TGCAGTGCTAGTGAACCTAGCGGGAGTAGCAATGAGCAGTTCTTC
v_gene: TRBV7-9; d_gene: -; abundance: -; j_gene: TRBJ1-1; CDR3aa: CASSLGGATTEAFF; CDR3nt: TGTGCCAGCAGCTTAGGTGGGGCGACCACTGAAGCTTTCTTT
v_gene: TRBV28; d_gene: -; abundance: -; j_gene: TRBJ2-3; CDR3aa: CASSSSGEGTDTQYF; CDR3nt: TGTGCCAGCAGTTCGTCGGGGGAGGGCACAGATACGCAGTATTTT
v_gene: TRBV19; d_gene: -; abundance: -; j_gene: TRBJ2-7; CDR3aa: CASSILGGTGYEQYF; CDR3nt: TGTGCCAGTAGCATCCTAGGCGGCACTGGCTACGAGCAGTACTTC
v_gene: TRBV19; d_gene: -; abundance: -; j_gene: TRBJ2-7; CDR3aa: CASSIIPSYEQYF; CDR3nt: TGTGCCAGTAGTATCATCCCCTCCTACGAGCAGTACTTC
v_gene: TRBV12-3/TRBV12-4; d_gene: -; abundance: -; j_gene: TRBJ2-3; CDR3aa: CASTLDSTQYF; CDR3nt: TGTGCCAGCACCTTGGACTCTACGCAGTATTTT
v_gene: TRBV10-3; d_gene: TRBD1; abundance: -; j_gene: TRBJ2-3; CDR3aa: CAISEPGQGNRDTQYF; CDR3nt: TGTGCCATCAGTGAGCCCGGACAGGGAAATCGAGATACGCAGTATTTT
v_gene: TRBV10-3; d_gene: TRBD2; abundance: -; j_gene: TRBJ2-3; CDR3aa: CAISDPGLAGGSTDTQYF; CDR3nt: TGTGCCATCAGTGACCCGGGACTAGCGGGAGGAAGCACAGATACGCAGTATTTT
v_gene: TRBV7-9; d_gene: TRBD2; abundance: -; j_gene: TRBJ2-7; CDR3aa: CASSLGGSGSYEQYF; CDR3nt: TGTGCCAGCAGCTTAGGGGGTAGCGGGAGCTACGAGCAGTACTTC
v_gene: TRBV7-2; d_gene: -; abundance: -; j_gene: TRBJ2-5; CDR3aa: CASSTGLPLRETQYF; CDR3nt: TGTGCCAGCAGCACTGGACTGCCTCTCAGGGAGACCCAGTACTTC
v_gene: TRBV5-1; d_gene: TRBD1; abundance: few; j_gene: TRBJ2-2; CDR3aa: CASSRSTGSDTGELFF; CDR3nt: TGCGCCAGCAGCAGATCGACAGGGTCGGACACCGGGGAGCTGTTTTTT
v_gene: TRBV29-1; d_gene: TRBD2; abundance: once; j_gene: TRBJ2-2; CDR3aa: CSVEGLAGTSNTGELFF; CDR3nt: TGCAGCGTTGAAGGGCTAGCGGGCACCTCGAACACCGGGGAGCTGTTTTTT
v_gene: TRBV6-5; d_gene: -; abundance: -; j_gene: TRBJ1-5; CDR3aa: CASSRGSNQPQHF; CDR3nt: TGTGCCAGCAGTCGGGGGAGCAATCAGCCCCAGCATTTT
v_gene: TRBV19; d_gene: -; abundance: -; j_gene: TRBJ1-3; CDR3aa: CASSIGGSGNTIYF; CDR3nt: TGTGCCAGTAGTATCGGGGGCTCTGGAAACACCATATATTTT
v_gene: TRBV12-3/TRBV12-4; d_gene: -; abundance: -; j_gene: TRBJ1-1; CDR3aa: CASTSENTEAFF; CDR3nt: TGTGCCAGCACCAGTGAAAACACTGAAGCTTTCTTT
v_gene: TRBV19; d_gene: -; abundance: -; j_gene: TRBJ2-2; CDR3aa: CASSNDRGELFF; CDR3nt: TGTGCCAGTAGCAATGACAGGGGGGAGCTGTTTTTT
v_gene: TRBV9; d_gene: -; abundance: -; j_gene: TRBJ2-2; CDR3aa: CASSVAGSGELFF; CDR3nt: TGTGCCAGCAGCGTAGCCGGTAGCGGGGAGCTGTTTTTT
v_gene: TRBV18; d_gene: TRBD1; abundance: -; j_gene: TRBJ1-6; CDR3aa: CASSSGRQGGGSPLHF; CDR3nt: TGTGCCAGCTCATCTGGACGACAGGGAGGAGGTTCACCCCTCCACTTT